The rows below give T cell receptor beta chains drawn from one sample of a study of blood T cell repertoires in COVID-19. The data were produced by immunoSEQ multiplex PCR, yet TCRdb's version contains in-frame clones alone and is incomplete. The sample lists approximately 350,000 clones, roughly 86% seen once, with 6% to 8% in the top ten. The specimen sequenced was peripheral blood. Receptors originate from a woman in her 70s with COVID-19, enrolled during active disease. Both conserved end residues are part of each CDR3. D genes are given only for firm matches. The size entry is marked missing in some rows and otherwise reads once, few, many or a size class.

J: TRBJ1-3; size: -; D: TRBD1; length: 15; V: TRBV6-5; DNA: TGTGCCAGCAGGGGGGACAGGGTTGTCGGAAACACCATATATTTT; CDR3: CASRGDRVVGNTIYF
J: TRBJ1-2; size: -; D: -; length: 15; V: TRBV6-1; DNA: TGTGCCAGCAGTGAAGCAGGCAGGGCCGCCTATGGCTACACCTTC; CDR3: CASSEAGRAAYGYTF
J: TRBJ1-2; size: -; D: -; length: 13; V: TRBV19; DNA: TGTGCCAGTAGTTCCCGGACAGACTATGGCTACACCTTC; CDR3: CASSSRTDYGYTF
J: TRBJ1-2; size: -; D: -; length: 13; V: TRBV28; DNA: TGTGCCAGCAGTTCCGGGACAAACTATGGCTACACCTTC; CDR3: CASSSGTNYGYTF
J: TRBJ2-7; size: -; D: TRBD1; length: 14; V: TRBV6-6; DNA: TGTGCCAGCAGTTACACCGGGACAGCTTACGAGCAGTACTTC; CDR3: CASSYTGTAYEQYF
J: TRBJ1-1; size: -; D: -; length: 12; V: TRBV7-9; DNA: TGTGCTGGGGGCTCCCCGAACACTGAAGCTTTCTTT; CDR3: CAGGSPNTEAFF
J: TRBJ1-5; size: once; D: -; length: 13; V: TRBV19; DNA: TGTGCCAGTAGCCCCGGACAGAATCAGCCCCAGCATTTT; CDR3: CASSPGQNQPQHF
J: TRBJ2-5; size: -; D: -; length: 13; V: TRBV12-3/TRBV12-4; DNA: TGTGCCAGCAGCACCACTAGAAGGGAGACCCAGTACTTC; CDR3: CASSTTRRETQYF
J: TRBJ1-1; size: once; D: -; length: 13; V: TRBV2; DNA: TGTGCCAGCATTACAGTCAGGAACACTGAAGCTTTCTTT; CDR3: CASITVRNTEAFF
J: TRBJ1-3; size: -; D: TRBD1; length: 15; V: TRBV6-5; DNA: TGTGCCAGCAGCCGGGACAGGGGAGAAGGAAACACCATATATTTT; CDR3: CASSRDRGEGNTIYF
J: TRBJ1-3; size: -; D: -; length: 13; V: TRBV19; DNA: TGTGCCAGTAGTGCGGGGTCTGGAAACACCATATATTTT; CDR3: CASSAGSGNTIYF
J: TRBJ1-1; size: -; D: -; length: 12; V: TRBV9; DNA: TGTGCCAGCAGCGGAGGGAACACTGAAGCTTTCTTT; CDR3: CASSGGNTEAFF
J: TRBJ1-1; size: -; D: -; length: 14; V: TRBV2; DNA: TGTGCCAGCAGTTCCACAGGGAGAACAACTGAAGCTTTCTTT; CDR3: CASSSTGRTTEAFF
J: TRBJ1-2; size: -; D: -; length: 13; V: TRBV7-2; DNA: TGTGCCAGCAGCTTAGGACAGGACTATGGCTACACCTTC; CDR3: CASSLGQDYGYTF
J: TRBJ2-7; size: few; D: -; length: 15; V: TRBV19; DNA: TGTGCCAGTAAGCGTGCGGCACATACCTCCTACGAGCAGTACTTC; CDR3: CASKRAAHTSYEQYF
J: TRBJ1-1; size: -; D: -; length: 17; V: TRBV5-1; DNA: TGCGCCAGCAGCTTGATTCCCTATGAAGCAGGGGTCACTGAAGCTTTCTTT; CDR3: CASSLIPYEAGVTEAFF
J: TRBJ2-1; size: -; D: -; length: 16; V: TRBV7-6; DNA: TGTGCCAGCAGTCCTCTTAGCGCGGGTTTCTCGAATGAGCAGTTCTTC; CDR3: CASSPLSAGFSNEQFF
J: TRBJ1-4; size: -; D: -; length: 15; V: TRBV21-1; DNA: TGTGCCAGCAGCAAAGCAGGACAGGGAGACGAAAAACTGTTTTTT; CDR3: CASSKAGQGDEKLFF
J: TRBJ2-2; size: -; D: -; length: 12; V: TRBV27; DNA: TGTGCCAGCAGCCGGAACACCGGGGAGCTGTTTTTT; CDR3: CASSRNTGELFF
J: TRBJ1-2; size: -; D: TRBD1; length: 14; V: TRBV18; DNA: TGTGCCAGCTCACCAGGCAGGGGGCAAATAGGCTACACCTTC; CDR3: CASSPGRGQIGYTF
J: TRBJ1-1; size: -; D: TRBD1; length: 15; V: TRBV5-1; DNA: TGCGCCAGCAGCTTGTCTGGGGGACAGGACACTGAAGCTTTCTTT; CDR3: CASSLSGGQDTEAFF
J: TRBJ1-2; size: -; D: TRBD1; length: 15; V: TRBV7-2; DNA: TGTGCCAGCAGCTTCCAAGGGACAGTCAACTATGGCTACACCTTC; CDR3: CASSFQGTVNYGYTF
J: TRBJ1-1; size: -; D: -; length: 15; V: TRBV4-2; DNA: TGTGCCAGCAGCCAAGATGACGAGGGTATAACTGAAGCTTTCTTT; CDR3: CASSQDDEGITEAFF
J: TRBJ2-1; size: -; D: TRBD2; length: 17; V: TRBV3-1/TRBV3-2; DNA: TGTGCCAGCACCTACAGAGGTCTAGCGGGGGGGAATAATGAGCAGTTCTTC; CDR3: CASTYRGLAGGNNEQFF
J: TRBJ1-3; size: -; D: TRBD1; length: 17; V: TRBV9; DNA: TGTGCCAGCAGCGTAGAGGGACAGGCCCTCTCTGGAAACACCATATATTTT; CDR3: CASSVEGQALSGNTIYF
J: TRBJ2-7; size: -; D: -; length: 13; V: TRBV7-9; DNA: TGTGCCAGCAGCTTACGGACGCAGGGCGAGCAGTACTTC; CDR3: CASSLRTQGEQYF
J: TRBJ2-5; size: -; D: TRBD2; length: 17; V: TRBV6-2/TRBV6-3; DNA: TGTGCCAGCAGTCACCAGCTCGGGACTAGCGTAGGAGAGACCCAGTACTTC; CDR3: CASSHQLGTSVGETQYF
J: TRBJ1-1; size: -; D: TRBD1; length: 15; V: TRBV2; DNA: TGTGCCAGCAGTGAAGCGGGACAGGCCTACACTGAAGCTTTCTTT; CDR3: CASSEAGQAYTEAFF
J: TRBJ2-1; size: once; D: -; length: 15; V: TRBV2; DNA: TGTGCCAGTAGGAGGGGCGAGAGCTCCTACAATGAGCAGTTCTTC; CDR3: CASRRGESSYNEQFF
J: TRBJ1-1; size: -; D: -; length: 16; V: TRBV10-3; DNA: TGTGCCATCAGCATGAAACAGGACGGCCTAAACACTGAAGCTTTCTTT; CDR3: CAISMKQDGLNTEAFF
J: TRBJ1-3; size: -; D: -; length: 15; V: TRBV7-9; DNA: TGTGCCAGCAGCGGGCGCCTGGACAGTGGAAACACCATATATTTT; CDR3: CASSGRLDSGNTIYF
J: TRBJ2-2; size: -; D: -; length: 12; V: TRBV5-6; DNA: TGTGCCAGCAGCCTGGTATCTGGGGAGCTGTTTTTT; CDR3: CASSLVSGELFF
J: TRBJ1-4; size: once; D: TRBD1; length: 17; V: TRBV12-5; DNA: TGTGCTAGTGGTTTGCCCACCGGGACAGGTTATAATGAAAAACTGTTTTTT; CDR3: CASGLPTGTGYNEKLFF
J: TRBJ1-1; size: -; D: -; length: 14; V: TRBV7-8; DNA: TGTGCCAGCGGCTCTGGACGGGCGAGGGATGAAGCTTTCTTT; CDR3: CASGSGRARDEAFF
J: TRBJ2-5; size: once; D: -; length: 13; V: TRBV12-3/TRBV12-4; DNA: TGTGCCAGCAGTTTAGGAGGAGGAAAGACCCAGTACTTC; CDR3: CASSLGGGKTQYF
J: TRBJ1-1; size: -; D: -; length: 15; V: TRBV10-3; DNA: TGTGCCATCAGTGAGTTCGCGGGGTATGGGACTGAAGCTTTCTTT; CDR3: CAISEFAGYGTEAFF
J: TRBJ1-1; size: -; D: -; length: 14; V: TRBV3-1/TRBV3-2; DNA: TGTGCCAGCAGCCGGACAGCGAAGAACCCTGAAGCTTTCTTT; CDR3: CASSRTAKNPEAFF
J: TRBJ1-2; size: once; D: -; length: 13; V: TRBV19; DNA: TGTGCCAGTAGTGCGCCCCCGGACTATGGCTACACCTTC; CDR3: CASSAPPDYGYTF
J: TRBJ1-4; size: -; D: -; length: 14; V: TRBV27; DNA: TGTGCCAGCGGATCACCAGGGGTACACGAAAAACTGTTTTTT; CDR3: CASGSPGVHEKLFF
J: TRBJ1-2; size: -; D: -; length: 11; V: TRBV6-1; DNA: TGTGCCAGCAGTGAAGCCGTAGGCTACACCTTC; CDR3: CASSEAVGYTF
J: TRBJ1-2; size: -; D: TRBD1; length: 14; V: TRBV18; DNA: TGTGCCAGCTCATCCGGACAGGGGGTCTATGGCTACACCTTC; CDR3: CASSSGQGVYGYTF
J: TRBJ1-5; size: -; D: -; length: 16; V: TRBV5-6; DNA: TGTGCCAGCAGATCCCTCAAGGGGAAAAGCAATCAGCCCCAGCATTTT; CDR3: CASRSLKGKSNQPQHF
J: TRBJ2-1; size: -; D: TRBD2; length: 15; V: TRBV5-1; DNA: TGCGCCAGCAGCTCCGGACTAGCGGGTGACAATGAGCAGTTCTTC; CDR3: CASSSGLAGDNEQFF
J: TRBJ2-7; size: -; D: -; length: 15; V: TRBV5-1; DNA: TGCGCCAGCAGCTTAATGCCTAGCCATGAGAACGAGCAGTACTTC; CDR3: CASSLMPSHENEQYF
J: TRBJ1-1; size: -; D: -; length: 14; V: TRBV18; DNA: TGTGCCAGCTCGTCAGTCCCCCGAGGCACTGAAGCTTTCTTT; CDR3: CASSSVPRGTEAFF
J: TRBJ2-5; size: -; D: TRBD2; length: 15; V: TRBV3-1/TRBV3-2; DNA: TGTGCCAGCAGCCAAGATGTGGGGGGGAATGAGACCCAGTACTTC; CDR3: CASSQDVGGNETQYF
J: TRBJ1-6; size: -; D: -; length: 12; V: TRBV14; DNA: TGTGCCAGCAGCCTCGGGAATTCACCCCTCCACTTT; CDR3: CASSLGNSPLHF
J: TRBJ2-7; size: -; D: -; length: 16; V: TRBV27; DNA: TGTGCCAGCAGTTTGCGGGGGACAGGAGCACAATACGAGCAGTACTTC; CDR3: CASSLRGTGAQYEQYF
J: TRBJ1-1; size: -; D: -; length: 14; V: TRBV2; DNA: TGTGCCAGCAGGCCACAGGGCATGAACACTGAAGCTTTCTTT; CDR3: CASRPQGMNTEAFF
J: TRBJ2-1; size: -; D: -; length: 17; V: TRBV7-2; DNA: TGTGCCAGCAGCTTAGCGGGGGGTTGGAGCTCCTACAATGAGCAGTTCTTC; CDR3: CASSLAGGWSSYNEQFF
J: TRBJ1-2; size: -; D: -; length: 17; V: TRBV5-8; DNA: TGTGCCAGCAGCCCTTATGCGTCAAGGGGCATAGGCTATGGCTACACCTTC; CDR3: CASSPYASRGIGYGYTF